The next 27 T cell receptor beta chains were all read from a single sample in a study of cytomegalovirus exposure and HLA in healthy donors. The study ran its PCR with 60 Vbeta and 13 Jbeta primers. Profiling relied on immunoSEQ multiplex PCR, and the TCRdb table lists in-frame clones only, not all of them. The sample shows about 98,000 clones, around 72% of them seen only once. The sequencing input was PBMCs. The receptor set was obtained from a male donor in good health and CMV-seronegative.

The CDR3 loop reads CASSDGQGANIQYF. The CDR3 region has the DNA TGTGCCAGCAGTGATGGACAGGGGGCAAACATTCAGTACTTC. V gene TRBV6-1 combines with J gene TRBJ2-4, with 11 bases identical to TRBD1. Germline CDR1 reads MNHNS; CDR2 reads SASEGT. V dropped 3 bases and J dropped 6; count of bases not matched to a gene: 1. The CDR3 has 14 amino acids.

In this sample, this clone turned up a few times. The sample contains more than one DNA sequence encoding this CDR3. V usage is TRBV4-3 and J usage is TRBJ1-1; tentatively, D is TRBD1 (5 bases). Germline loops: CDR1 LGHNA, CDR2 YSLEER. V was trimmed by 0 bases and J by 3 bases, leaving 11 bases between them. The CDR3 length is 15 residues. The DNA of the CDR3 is TGCGCCAGCAGCCAAGACCCAGGGCAATACACTGAAGCTTTCTTT. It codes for CASSQDPGQYTEAFF.

The CDR3 DNA is TGCGCCAGCAGCCGGGACAGGGGGCTTGGGCAGCCCCAGCATTTT. It specifies CASSRDRGLGQPQHF. The chain is built from TRBV4-3 and TRBJ1-5, with TRBD1 matching over 12 bases. Per germline, CDR1 LGHNA and CDR2 YSLEER. Trimming at V came to 4 bases and at J to 7 bases, leaving 5 bases not matched to a gene. The CDR3 has 15 residues.

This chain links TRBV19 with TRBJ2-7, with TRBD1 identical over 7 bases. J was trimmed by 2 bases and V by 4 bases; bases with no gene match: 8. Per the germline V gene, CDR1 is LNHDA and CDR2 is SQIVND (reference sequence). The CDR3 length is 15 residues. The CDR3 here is CASSTPGQATYEQYF. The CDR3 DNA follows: TGTGCCAGTAGTACCCCAGGACAGGCTACCTACGAGCAGTACTTC.

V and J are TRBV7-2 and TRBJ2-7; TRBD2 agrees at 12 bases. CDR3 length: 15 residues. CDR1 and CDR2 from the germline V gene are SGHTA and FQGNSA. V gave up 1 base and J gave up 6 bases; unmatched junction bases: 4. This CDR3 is CASSLGLAGVIEQYF. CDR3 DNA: TGTGCCAGCAGCTTAGGACTAGCGGGAGTCATCGAGCAGTACTTC.

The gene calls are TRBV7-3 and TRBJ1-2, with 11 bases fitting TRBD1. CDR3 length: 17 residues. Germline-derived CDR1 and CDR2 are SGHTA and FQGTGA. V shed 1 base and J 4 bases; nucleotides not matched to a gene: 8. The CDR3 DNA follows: TGTGCCAGCAGCTTAATCGGGACAGGGGGATTCAGCTATGGCTACACCTTC. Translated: CASSLIGTGGFSYGYTF.

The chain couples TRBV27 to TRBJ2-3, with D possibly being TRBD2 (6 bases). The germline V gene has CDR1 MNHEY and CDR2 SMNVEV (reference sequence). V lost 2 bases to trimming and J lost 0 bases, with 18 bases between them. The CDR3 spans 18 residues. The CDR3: CASSLTGRFPPSTDTQYF. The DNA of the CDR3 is TGTGCCAGCAGTTTAACGGGGAGGTTCCCCCCTAGCACAGATACGCAGTATTTT.

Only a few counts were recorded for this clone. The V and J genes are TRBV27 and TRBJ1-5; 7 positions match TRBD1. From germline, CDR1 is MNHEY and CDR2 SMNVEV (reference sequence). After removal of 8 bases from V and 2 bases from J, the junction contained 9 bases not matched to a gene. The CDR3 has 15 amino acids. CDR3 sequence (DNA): TGTGCCAGCCAGAGAGGGGGCGTAGGCAATCAGCCCCAGCATTTT. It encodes CASQRGGVGNQPQHF.

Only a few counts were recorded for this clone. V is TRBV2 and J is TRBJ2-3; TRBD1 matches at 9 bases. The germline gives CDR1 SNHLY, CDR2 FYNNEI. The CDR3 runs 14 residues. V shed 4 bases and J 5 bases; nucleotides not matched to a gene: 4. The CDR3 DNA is TGTGCCAGCAGTGTCTACAGGGGGCAAGATACGCAGTATTTT. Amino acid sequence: CASSVYRGQDTQYF.

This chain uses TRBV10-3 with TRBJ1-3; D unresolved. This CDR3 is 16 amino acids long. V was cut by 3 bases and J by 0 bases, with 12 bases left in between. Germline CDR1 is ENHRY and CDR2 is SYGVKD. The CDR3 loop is CAISERSDFSGNTIYF. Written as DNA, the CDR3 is TGTGCCATCAGTGAACGCAGCGATTTCTCTGGAAACACCATATATTTT.

DNA for the CDR3: TGTGCCAGCAGTTACTCAGCGAGGGCAACTAATGAAAAACTGTTTTTT. This sequence encodes CASSYSARATNEKLFF. The chain joins TRBV6-6 to TRBJ1-4; D unclear. V shed 0 bases and J shed 0 bases, with 8 bases lying between them. Per the germline V gene, CDR1 is MNHNY and CDR2 is SVGAGI (reference sequence). The CDR3 has 16 residues.

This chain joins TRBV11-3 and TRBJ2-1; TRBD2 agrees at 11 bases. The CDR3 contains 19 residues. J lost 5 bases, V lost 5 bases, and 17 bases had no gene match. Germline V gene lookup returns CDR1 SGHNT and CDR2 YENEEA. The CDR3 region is CASSTPNGLAGGPHNEQFF. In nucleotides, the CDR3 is TGTGCCAGCAGCACACCCAATGGGCTAGCGGGAGGCCCCCACAATGAGCAGTTCTTC.

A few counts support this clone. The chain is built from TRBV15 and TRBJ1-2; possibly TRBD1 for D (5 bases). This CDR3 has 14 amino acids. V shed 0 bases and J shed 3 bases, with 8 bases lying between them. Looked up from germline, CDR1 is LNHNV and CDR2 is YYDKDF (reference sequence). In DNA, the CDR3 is TGTGCCACCAGCAGAGACAGGGTCGACTATGGCTACACCTTC. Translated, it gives CATSRDRVDYGYTF.

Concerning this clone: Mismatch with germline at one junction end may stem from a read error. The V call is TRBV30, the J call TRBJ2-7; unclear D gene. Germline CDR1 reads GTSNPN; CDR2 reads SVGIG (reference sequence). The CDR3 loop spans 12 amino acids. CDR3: CAWSETARNPVF. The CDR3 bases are TGTGCCTGGAGTGAGACGGCTAGGAACCCCGTCTTC.

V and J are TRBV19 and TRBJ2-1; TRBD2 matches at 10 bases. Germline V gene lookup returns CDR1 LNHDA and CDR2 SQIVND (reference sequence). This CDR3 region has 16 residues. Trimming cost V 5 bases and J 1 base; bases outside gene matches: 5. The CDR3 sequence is CASSRTSGSSYNEQFF. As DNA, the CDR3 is TGTGCCAGTAGTCGGACTAGCGGATCATCCTACAATGAGCAGTTCTTC. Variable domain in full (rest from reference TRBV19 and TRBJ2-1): DGGITQSPKYLFRKEGQNVTLSCEQNLNHDAMYWYRQDPGQGLRLIYYSQIVNDFQKGDIAEGYSVSREKKESFPLTVTSAQKNPTAFYLCASSRTSGSSYNEQFFGPGTRLTVL.

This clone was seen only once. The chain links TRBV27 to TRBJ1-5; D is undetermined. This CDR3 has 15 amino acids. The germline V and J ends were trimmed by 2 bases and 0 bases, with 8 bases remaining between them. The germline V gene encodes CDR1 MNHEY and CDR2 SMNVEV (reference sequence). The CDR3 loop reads CASSLRGYSNQPQHF. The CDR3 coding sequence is TGTGCCAGCAGTTTACGCGGATATAGCAATCAGCCCCAGCATTTT.

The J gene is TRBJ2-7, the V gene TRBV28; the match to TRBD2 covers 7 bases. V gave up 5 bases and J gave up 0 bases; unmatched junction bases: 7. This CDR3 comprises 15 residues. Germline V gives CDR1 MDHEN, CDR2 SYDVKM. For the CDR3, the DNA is TGTGCCAGCAGTCCGAGCGGGGCTTTCTCCTACGAGCAGTACTTC. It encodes CASSPSGAFSYEQYF.

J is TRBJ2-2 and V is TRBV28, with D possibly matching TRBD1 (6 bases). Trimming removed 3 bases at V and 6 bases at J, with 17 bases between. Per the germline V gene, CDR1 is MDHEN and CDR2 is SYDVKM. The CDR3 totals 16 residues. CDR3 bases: TGTGCCAGCAGTTTGGGACAACCGTGGCAGGCCGGGGAGCTGTTTTTT. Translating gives CASSLGQPWQAGELFF.

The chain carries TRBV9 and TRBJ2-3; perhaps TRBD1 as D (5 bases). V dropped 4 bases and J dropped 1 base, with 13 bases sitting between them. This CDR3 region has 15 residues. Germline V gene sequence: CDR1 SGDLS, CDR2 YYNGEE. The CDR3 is CASSQNGAGTDTQYF. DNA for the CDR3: TGTGCCAGCAGCCAAAATGGGGCAGGCACAGATACGCAGTATTTT.

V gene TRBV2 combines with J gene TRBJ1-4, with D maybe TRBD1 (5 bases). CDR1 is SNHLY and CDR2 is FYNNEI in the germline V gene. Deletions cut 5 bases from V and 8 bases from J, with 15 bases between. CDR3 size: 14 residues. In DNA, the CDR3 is TGTGCCAGCAGTCTCAGGGCGTACGGCGAAAAACTGTTTTTT. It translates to CASSLRAYGEKLFF.

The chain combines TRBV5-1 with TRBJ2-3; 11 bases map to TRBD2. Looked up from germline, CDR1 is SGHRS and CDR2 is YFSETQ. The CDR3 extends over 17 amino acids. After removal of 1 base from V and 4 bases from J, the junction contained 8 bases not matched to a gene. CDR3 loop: CASSLFTSGRQADTQYF. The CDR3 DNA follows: TGCGCCAGCAGCTTGTTCACTAGCGGGAGACAAGCAGATACGCAGTATTTT.

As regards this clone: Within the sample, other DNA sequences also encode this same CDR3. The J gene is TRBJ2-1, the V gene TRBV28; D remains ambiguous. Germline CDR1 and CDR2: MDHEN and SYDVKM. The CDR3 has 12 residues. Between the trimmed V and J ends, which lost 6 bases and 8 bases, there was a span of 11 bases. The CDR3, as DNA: TGTGCCAGCAGCCTCGCGAGAGATGAGCAGTTCTTC. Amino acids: CASSLARDEQFF. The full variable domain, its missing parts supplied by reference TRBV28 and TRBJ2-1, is DVKVTQSSRYLVKRTGEKVFLECVQDMDHENMFWYRQDPGLGLRLIYFSYDVKMKEKGDIPEGYSVSREKKERFSLILESASTNQTSMYLCASSLARDEQFFGPGTRLTVL.

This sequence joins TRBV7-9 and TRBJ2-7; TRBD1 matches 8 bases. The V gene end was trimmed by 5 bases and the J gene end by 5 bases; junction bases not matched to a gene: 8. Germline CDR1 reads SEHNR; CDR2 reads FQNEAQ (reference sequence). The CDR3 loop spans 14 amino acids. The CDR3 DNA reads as TGTGCCAGCAGCCCCGGACAGGGACGGAACGAGCAGTACTTC. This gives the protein CASSPGQGRNEQYF.

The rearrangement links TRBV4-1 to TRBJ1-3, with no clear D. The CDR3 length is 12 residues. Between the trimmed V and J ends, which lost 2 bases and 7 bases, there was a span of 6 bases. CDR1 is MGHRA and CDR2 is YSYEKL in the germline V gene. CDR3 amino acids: CASSQLRNTIYF. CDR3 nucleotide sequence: TGCGCCAGCAGCCAACTACGTAACACCATATATTTT.

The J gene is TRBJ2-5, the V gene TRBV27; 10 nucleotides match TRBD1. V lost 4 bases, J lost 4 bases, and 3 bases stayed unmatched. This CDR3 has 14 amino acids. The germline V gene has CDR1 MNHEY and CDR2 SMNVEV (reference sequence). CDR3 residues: CASSWGQGRETQYF. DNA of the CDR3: TGTGCCAGCAGTTGGGGACAGGGGCGAGAGACCCAGTACTTC.

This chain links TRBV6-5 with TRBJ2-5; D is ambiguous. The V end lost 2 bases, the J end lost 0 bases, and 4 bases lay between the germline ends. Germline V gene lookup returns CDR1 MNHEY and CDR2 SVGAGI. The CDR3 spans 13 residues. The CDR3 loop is CASSYLYQETQYF. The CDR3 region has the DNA TGTGCCAGCAGTTACCTGTACCAAGAGACCCAGTACTTC.

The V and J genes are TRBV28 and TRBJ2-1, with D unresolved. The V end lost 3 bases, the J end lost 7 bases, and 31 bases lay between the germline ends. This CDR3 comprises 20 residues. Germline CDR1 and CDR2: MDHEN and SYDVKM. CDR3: CASSLAPHRWVGERSNEQFF. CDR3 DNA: TGTGCCAGCAGTTTGGCTCCCCATCGATGGGTAGGAGAACGGTCGAATGAGCAGTTCTTC.